This T cell receptor (beta chain) was recovered during a study of T cell responses to AZD1222 COVID-19 vaccine. General study results and limits: Reportedly, close to half of spike-specific TCRs are directed against unmutated variant regions. Rises in breadth and depth of Spike-specific TCRs came after two AZD1222 doses. There were mostly white British donors and more females than males, and clonal diversity was possibly underestimated. Repertoires were sampled only after the peak T cell response.

Looked up from germline, CDR1 is SQVTM and CDR2 is ANQGSEA. This CDR3 is built from 13 residues. Profiling relied on immunoSEQ multiplex PCR, and the TCRdb table lists in-frame clones only, not all of them. Of 120,000 to 150,000 clones in the sample, roughly 91% were seen once. As to this clone: The antigen remains unidentified.

The sample here was peripheral blood, taken 28 days after the second AZD1222 dose. This chain uses TRBV29-1 with TRBJ2-2; 7 nucleotides agree with TRBD2. The TCR sequence derives from an adult who received the AZD1222 COVID-19 vaccine. The CDR3 coding sequence is TGCATCGCGGGGGAAAGGAACACCGGGGAGCTGTTTTTT. It translates to CIAGERNTGELFF.